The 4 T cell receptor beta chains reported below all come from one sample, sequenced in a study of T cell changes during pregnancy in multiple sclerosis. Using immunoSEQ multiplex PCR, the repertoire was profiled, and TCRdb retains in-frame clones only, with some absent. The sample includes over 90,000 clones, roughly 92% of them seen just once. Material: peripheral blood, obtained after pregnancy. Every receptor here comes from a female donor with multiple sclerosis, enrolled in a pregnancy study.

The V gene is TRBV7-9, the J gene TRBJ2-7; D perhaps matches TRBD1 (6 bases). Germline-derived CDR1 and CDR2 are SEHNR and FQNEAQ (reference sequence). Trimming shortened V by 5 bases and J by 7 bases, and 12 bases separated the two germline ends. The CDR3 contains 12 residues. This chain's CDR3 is CASSQDRPEQYF. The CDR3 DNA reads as TGTGCCAGCAGCCAGGACAGACCTGAGCAGTACTTC.

CDR3 sequence reads: CASSTARLKSDTQYF. In nucleotides, the CDR3 is TGTGCCAGCAGTACAGCCCGCCTAAAAAGCGATACGCAGTATTTT. The chain recombines TRBV27 with TRBJ2-3; D gene ambiguous. V was pared by 5 bases and J by 6 bases, with 18 bases between. The V gene's germline CDR1 is MNHEY and CDR2 SMNVEV (reference sequence). The CDR3 spans 15 residues.

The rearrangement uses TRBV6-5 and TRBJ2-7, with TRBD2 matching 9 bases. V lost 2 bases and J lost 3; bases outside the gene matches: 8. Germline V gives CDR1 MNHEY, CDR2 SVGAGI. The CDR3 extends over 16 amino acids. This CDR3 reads CASSYDWASGDYEQYF. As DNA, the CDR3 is TGTGCCAGCAGTTACGACTGGGCTAGCGGGGACTACGAGCAGTACTTC.

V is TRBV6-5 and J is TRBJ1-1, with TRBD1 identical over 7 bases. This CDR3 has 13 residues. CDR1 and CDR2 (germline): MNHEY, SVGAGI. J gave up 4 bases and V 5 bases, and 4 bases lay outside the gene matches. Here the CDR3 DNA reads TGTGCCAGCAGTCTAGACAGGGCCACTGAAGCTTTCTTT. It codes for CASSLDRATEAFF.